This TCR beta chain was identified in a study of blood T cells in healthy people across ages. Notes on the study in general: Observed TCR beta diversity per million T cells went down as age went up. This fall followed a roughly linear course with age.

Then a second PCR, running about 6 to 12 cycles, was carried out with a sample-barcoded 5' primer and a J-beta primer mix. TCRdb ran MiXCR on the 5' RACE reads and lists one entry per CDR3 protein. The data contain 1.4 million or so distinct CDR3 sequences, roughly 43% of them singletons. The total RNA that was extracted per sample amounted to at least 5.5 micrograms. Trimming stripped 4 bases from V and 2 bases from J, with 15 bases between. Per germline, CDR1 LGHNA and CDR2 YSLEER. The CDR3 runs 17 residues. About this clonotype itself: Its specificity is not known.

The J gene is TRBJ2-6, the V gene TRBV4-3; D perhaps matches TRBD1 (5 bases). Sequencing used blood. This clonotype was sampled from a woman between 18 and 30 years old in good health. The CDR3 region is CASSRGHRIPGANVLTF. In DNA, the CDR3 is TGCGCCAGCAGCCGCGGACACCGAATCCCTGGGGCCAACGTCCTGACTTTC.